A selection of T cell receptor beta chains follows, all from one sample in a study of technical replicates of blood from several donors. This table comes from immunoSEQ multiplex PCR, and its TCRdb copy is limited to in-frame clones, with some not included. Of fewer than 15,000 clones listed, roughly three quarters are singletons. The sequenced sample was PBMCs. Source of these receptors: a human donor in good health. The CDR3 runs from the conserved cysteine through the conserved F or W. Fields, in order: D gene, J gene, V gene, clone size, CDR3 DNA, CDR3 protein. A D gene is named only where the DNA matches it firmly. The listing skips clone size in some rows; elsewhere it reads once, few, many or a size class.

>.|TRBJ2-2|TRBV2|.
TGTGCCAGCAGTGGATGGGGGGGCGGCACCGGGGAGCTGTTTTTT
CASSGWGGGTGELFF
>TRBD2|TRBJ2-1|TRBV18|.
TGTGCCAGCACTCCGGGGGGGACTAGCGGGATCCATGAGCAGTTCTTC
CASTPGGTSGIHEQFF
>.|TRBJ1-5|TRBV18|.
TGTGCCAGCTCACCCACCGGGACACAGAACAATCAGCCCCAGCATTTT
CASSPTGTQNNQPQHF
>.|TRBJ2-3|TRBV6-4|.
TGTGCCAGCAGCGCACTTTCTAGCACAGATACGCAGTATTTT
CASSALSSTDTQYF
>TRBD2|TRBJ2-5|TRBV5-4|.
TGTGCCAGCAGCTTGTTAGGGGAGGGACAAGAGACCCAGTACTTC
CASSLLGEGQETQYF
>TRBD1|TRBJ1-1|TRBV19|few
TGTGCCAGCCGGGACAGGGCCACTGAAGCTTTCTTT
CASRDRATEAFF
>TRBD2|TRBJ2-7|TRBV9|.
TGTGCCAGCAGCGTAGGGGCTAGCGGGAGTGACTACGAGCAGTACTTC
CASSVGASGSDYEQYF
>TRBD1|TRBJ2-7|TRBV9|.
TGTGCCAGCAGCGAGCACGACCGGACAGGGGTAGGAGAGCAGTACTTC
CASSEHDRTGVGEQYF
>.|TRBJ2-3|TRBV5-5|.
TGTGCCAGCAGCTGGGAGAGTACAGATACGCAGTATTTT
CASSWESTDTQYF
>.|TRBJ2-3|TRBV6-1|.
TGTGCCAGCAGCTTGAGCAGGGGGGCAGATACGCAGTATTTT
CASSLSRGADTQYF
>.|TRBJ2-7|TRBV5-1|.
TGCGCCAGCAGCTTGGGAGGGAACCCCTACGAGCAGTACTTC
CASSLGGNPYEQYF
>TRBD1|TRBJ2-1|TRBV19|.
TGTGCCAGTAGTGGCAGGGGGCACAATGAGCAGTTCTTC
CASSGRGHNEQFF
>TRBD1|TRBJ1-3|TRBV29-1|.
TGCAGCGCCCAAGCCGGGACAGGGGCGGGAAACACCATATATTTT
CSAQAGTGAGNTIYF
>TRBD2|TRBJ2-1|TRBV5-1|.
TGCGCCAGCAGTCGTGACAAAGCGGGAACCTCCTACAATGAGCAGTTCTTC
CASSRDKAGTSYNEQFF
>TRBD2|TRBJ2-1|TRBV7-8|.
TGTGCCAGCAGAGCCGAGGGGGGGCGGACTAGCGGGAGCGCCTACAATGAGCAGTTCTTC
CASRAEGGRTSGSAYNEQFF
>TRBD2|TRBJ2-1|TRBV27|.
TGTGCCAGCAGTTTAGTAGGACTAGCGGGAGGAAATAACAATGAGCAGTTCTTC
CASSLVGLAGGNNNEQFF
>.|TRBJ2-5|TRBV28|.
TGTGCCAGCAGTTTATCGGAGACCCAGTACTTC
CASSLSETQYF
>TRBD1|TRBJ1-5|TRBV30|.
TGTGCCTGGAGTGTACCTAGGGGGCGAGGCAATCAGCCCCAGCATTTT
CAWSVPRGRGNQPQHF
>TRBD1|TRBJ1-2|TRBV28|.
TGTGCCAGCAGTGGACAGGGGGTGGTTTCGAACTATGGCTACACCTTC
CASSGQGVVSNYGYTF
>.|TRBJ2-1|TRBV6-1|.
TGTGCCAGCGACGAGGCAGGGCCCTACAATGAGCAGTTCTTC
CASDEAGPYNEQFF